This T cell receptor beta chain derives from a study of beta chain features in type 1 diabetes. cDNA synthesis used the whole RNA isolate, giving expressed TCRB sequences. Measured with immunoSEQ multiplex PCR; TCRdb has only the in-frame clones, and not every one. The profile covers under 200,000 clones, with approximately 9% appearing a single time and around 0.56% taken by the ten largest. General study results and limits: Shorter TCRB CDR3s, moderately but significantly so, marked every one of the four CD4+ subsets in Type 1 diabetes patients.

Regarding this clone: Its target is unknown.

Germline loops: CDR1 SEHNR, CDR2 FQNEAQ (reference sequence). The CDR3 totals 16 residues. V lost 4 bases to trimming and J lost 5 bases; unmatched junction nucleotides: 6. The sequenced sample consisted of central memory CD4+ T cells from blood. This rearrangement joins TRBV7-9 to TRBJ2-2; 11 bases agree with TRBD2. The source of this sequence is a woman younger than 35 with type 1 diabetes. The CDR3 here is CASSSPTSGDTGELFF. The CDR3 region has the DNA TGTGCCAGCAGCTCTCCGACTAGCGGGGATACCGGGGAGCTGTTTTTT.